This entry is about one TCR beta chain. Its antigen remains unidentified. Vbeta (60) and Jbeta (13) primers were used in the PCR. Using immunoSEQ multiplex PCR, the repertoire was profiled, and TCRdb retains in-frame clones only, with some absent. The sample contains around 120,000 clones, 81% of which appear only once. This specimen comes from a study of cytomegalovirus exposure and HLA in healthy donors. Study overall: Early released data comprised some 91 million unique TCRs from HLA-typed donors.

CDR3 length equals 13 residues. Trimming shortened V by 6 bases and J by 2 bases, and 10 bases separated the two germline ends. The germline gives CDR1 MNHEY, CDR2 SMNVEV (reference sequence). The study's findings and limits: A few CMV-associated chains were confirmed in vitro to be specific for CMV antigens. The authors later linked a missense DCLRE1C variant to TCR beta V- and J-gene trimming.

The sequence was collected from a woman in her twenties or thirties in good health and CMV-seronegative. The V and J genes are TRBV27 and TRBJ2-5, with unresolved D. The material sequenced was PBMCs. CDR3 sequence (DNA): TGTGCCAGCAGAGCCTCCCCTCAAGAGACCCAGTACTTC. It specifies CASRASPQETQYF.